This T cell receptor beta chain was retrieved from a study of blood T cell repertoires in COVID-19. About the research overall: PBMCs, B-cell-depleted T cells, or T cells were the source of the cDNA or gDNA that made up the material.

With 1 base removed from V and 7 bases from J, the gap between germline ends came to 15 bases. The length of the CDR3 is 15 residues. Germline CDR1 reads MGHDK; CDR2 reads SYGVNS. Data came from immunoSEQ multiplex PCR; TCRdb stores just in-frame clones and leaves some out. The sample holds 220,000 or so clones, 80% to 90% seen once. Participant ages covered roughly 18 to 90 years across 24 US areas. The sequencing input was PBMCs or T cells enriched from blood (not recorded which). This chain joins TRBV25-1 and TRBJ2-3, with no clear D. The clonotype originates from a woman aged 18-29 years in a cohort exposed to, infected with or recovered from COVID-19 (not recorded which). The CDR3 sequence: CASSEFGNFPHTQYF. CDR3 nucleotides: TGTGCCAGCAGTGAATTCGGTAACTTCCCCCATACGCAGTATTTT.